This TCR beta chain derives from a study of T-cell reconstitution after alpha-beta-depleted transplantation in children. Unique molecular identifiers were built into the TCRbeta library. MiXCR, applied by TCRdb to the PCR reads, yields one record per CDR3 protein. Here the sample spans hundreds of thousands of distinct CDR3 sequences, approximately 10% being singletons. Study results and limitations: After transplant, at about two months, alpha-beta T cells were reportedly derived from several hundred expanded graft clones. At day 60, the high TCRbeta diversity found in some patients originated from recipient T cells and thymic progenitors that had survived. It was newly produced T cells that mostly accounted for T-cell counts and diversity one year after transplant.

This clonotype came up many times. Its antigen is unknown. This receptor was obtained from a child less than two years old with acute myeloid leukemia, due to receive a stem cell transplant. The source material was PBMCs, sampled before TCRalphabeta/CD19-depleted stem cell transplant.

The CDR3 DNA reads TGCGCCAGCAGCTTGGTCCTAGCGGGAAGGGAGCAGTACTTC. It specifies CASSLVLAGREQYF. The rearrangement joins TRBV5-1 to TRBJ2-7, with 9 positions matching TRBD2. The CDR3 is made up of 14 amino acids. CDR1 is SGHRS, CDR2 YFSETQ, per germline. V gave up 0 bases and J gave up 7 bases; unmatched junction bases: 5.